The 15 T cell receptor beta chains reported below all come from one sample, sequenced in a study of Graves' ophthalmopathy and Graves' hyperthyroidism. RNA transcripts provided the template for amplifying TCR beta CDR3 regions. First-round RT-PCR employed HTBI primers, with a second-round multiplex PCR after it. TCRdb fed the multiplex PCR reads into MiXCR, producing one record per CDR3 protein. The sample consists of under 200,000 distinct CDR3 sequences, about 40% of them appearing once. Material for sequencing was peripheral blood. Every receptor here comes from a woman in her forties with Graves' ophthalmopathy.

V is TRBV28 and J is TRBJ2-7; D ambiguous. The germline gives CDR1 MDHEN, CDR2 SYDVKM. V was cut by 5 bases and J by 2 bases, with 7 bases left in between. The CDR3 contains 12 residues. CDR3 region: CASSQQPYEQYF. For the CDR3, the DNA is TGTGCCAGCAGTCAACAGCCCTACGAGCAGTACTTC.

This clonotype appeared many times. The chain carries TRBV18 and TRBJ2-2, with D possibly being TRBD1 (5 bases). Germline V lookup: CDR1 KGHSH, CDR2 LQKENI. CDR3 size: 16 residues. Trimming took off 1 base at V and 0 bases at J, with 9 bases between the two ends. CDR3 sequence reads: CASSPQGNANTGELFF. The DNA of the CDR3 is TGTGCCAGCTCACCACAGGGGAACGCGAACACCGGGGAGCTGTTTTTT.

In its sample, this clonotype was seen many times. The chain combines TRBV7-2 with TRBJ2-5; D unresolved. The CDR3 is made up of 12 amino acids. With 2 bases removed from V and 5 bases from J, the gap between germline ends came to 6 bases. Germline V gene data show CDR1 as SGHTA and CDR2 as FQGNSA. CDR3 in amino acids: CASSLPGETQYF. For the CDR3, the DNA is TGTGCCAGCAGCTTACCGGGCGAGACCCAGTACTTC.

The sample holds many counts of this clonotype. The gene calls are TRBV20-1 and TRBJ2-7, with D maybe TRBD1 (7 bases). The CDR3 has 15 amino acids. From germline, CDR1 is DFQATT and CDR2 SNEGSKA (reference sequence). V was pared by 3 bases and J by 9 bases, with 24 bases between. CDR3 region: CSASIQGTGRGGQYF. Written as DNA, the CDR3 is TGCAGTGCTAGTATACAGGGGACTGGCAGAGGAGGGCAGTACTTC.

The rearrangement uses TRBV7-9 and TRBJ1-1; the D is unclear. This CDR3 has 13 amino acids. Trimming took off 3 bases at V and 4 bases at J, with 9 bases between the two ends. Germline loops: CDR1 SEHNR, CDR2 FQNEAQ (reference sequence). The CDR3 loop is CASSFLMSTEAFF. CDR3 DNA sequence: TGTGCCAGCAGCTTCCTAATGTCCACTGAAGCTTTCTTT.

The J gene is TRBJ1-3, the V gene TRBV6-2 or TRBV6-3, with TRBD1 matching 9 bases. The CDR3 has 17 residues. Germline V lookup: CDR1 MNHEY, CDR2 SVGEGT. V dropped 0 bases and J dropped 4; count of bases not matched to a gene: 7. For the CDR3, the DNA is TGTGCCAGCAGTTACTCCTTACAGGGGGCGTCCGGAAACACCATATATTTT. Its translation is CASSYSLQGASGNTIYF.

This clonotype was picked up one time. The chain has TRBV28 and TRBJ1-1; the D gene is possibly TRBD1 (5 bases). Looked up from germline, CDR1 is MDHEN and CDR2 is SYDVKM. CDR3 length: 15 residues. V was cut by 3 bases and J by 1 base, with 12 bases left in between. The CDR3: CASSFTLGGNTEAFF. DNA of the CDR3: TGTGCCAGCAGTTTTACGCTTGGGGGGAACACTGAAGCTTTCTTT.

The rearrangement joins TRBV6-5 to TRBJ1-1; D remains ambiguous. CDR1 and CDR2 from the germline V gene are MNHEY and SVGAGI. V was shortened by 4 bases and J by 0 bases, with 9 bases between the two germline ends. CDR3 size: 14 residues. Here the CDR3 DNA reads TGTGCCAGCAGTTGGGAGAAAATGAACACTGAAGCTTTCTTT. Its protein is CASSWEKMNTEAFF.

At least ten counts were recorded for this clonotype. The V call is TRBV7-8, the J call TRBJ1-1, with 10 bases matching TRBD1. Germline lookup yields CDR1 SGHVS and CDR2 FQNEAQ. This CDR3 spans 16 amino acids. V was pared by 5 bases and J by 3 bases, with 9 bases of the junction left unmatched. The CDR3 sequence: CASSTTTGGPDTEAFF. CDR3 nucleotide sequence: TGTGCCAGCAGCACGACGACAGGGGGCCCGGACACTGAAGCTTTCTTT.

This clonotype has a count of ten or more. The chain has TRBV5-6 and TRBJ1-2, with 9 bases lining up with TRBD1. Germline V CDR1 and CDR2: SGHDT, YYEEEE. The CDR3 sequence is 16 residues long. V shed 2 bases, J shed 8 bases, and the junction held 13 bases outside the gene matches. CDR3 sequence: CASSFRSTGTGKGYTF. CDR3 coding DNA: TGTGCCAGCAGCTTCCGCTCTACCGGGACAGGGAAAGGCTACACCTTC.

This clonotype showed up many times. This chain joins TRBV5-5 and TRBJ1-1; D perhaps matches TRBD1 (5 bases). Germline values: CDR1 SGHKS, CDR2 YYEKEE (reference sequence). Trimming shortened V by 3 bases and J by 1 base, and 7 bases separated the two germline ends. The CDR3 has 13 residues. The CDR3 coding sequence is TGTGCCAGCAGCTCGACAGCGAACACTGAAGCTTTCTTT. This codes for CASSSTANTEAFF.

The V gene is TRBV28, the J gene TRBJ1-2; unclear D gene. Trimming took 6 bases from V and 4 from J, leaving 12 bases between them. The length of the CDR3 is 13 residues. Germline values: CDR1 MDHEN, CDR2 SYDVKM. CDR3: CASSSEKPYGYTF. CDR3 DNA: TGTGCCAGCAGCTCAGAGAAACCCTATGGCTACACCTTC.

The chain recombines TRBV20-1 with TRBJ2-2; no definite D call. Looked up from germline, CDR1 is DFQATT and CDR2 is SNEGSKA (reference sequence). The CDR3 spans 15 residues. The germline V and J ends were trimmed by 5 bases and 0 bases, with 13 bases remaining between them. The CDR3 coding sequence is TGCAGTGCTTACCTCGGATCACCGAACACCGGGGAGCTGTTTTTT. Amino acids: CSAYLGSPNTGELFF.

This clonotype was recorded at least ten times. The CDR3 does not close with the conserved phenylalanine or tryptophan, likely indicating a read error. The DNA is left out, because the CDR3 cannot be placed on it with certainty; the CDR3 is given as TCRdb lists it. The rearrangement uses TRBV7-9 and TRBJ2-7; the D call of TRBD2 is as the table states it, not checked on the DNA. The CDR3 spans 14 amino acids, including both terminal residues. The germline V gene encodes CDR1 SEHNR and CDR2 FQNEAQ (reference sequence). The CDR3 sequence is CASNYLLLMTGPSS.

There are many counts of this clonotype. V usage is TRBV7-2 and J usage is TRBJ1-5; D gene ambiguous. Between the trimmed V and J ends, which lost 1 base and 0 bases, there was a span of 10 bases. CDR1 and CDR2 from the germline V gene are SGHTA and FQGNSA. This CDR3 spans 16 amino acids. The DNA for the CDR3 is TGTGCCAGCAGCTTAGGTCACGGGGATAGCAATCAGCCCCAGCATTTT. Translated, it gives CASSLGHGDSNQPQHF.